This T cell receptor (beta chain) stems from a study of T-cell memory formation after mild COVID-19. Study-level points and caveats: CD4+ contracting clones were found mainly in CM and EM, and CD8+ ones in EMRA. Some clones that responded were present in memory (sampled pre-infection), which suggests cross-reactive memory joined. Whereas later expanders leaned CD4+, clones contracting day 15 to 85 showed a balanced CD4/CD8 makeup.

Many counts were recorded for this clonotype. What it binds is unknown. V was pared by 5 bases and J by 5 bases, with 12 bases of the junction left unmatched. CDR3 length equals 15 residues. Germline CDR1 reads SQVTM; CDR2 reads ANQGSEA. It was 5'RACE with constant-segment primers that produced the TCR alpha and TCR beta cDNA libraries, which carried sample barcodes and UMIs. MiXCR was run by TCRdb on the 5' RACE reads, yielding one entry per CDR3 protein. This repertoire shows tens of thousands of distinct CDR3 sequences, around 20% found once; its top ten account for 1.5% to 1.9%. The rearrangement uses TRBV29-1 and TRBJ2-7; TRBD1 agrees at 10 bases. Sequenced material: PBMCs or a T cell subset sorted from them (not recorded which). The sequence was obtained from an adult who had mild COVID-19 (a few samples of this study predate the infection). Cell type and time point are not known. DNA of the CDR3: TGCAGCGTTACGACAGGGGGCCTCGGACAAAACGAGCAGTACTTC. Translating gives CSVTTGGLGQNEQYF.